These T cell receptor beta chains were read from a single sample in a study of blood T cell repertoires in COVID-19. This table comes from immunoSEQ multiplex PCR, and its TCRdb copy is limited to in-frame clones, with some not included. The repertoire holds some 200,000 clones, with approximately 86% as singletons. The sequenced material came from PBMCs or T cells enriched from blood (not recorded which). The receptors were sampled from a young woman who had recovered from COVID-19. Both conserved end residues are part of each CDR3. D genes are given only for firm matches. Only part of the rows carry a size: once, few, many, or a class if the clone is expanded.

v_call: TRBV7-9; d_call: .; clone_size: .; j_call: TRBJ2-7; cdr3_nt: TGTGCCAGCAGCTTAGCTGGCGACAGATACTCCTACGAGCAGTACTTC; cdr3_aa: CASSLAGDRYSYEQYF
v_call: TRBV4-2; d_call: .; clone_size: .; j_call: TRBJ2-1; cdr3_nt: TGTGCCAGCAGCGACAGCCGCTACAATGAGCAGTTCTTC; cdr3_aa: CASSDSRYNEQFF
v_call: TRBV15; d_call: TRBD1; clone_size: .; j_call: TRBJ2-4; cdr3_nt: TGTGCCACCAGCAGTGATGAGGGACAGGGAGTTTACATTCAGTACTTC; cdr3_aa: CATSSDEGQGVYIQYF
v_call: TRBV6-5; d_call: .; clone_size: .; j_call: TRBJ2-3; cdr3_nt: TGTGCCACCAACGACAGGATCACAGATACGCAGTATTTT; cdr3_aa: CATNDRITDTQYF
v_call: TRBV19; d_call: TRBD2; clone_size: .; j_call: TRBJ2-1; cdr3_nt: TGTGCCAGTAGTATCGGGGGGGCCTTCTACAATGAGCAGTTCTTC; cdr3_aa: CASSIGGAFYNEQFF
v_call: TRBV4-3; d_call: .; clone_size: .; j_call: TRBJ1-2; cdr3_nt: TGCGCCAGCAGCCAAGGTGCAGGGGATAACTATGGCTACACCTTC; cdr3_aa: CASSQGAGDNYGYTF
v_call: TRBV19; d_call: .; clone_size: .; j_call: TRBJ1-3; cdr3_nt: TGTGCCAGTAGTATTTGGAGCTCTGGAAACACCATATATTTT; cdr3_aa: CASSIWSSGNTIYF
v_call: TRBV5-1; d_call: TRBD2; clone_size: .; j_call: TRBJ2-7; cdr3_nt: TGCGCCAGCAGCTTGTCCAATAGCGGGAGGGACGAGCAGTACTTC; cdr3_aa: CASSLSNSGRDEQYF
v_call: TRBV5-1; d_call: .; clone_size: .; j_call: TRBJ1-3; cdr3_nt: TGCGCCAGCAGCTTGGACATCCTCTCTGGAAACACCATATATTTT; cdr3_aa: CASSLDILSGNTIYF
v_call: TRBV27; d_call: .; clone_size: .; j_call: TRBJ2-1; cdr3_nt: TGTGCCAGCAGTCTGTTAGCGGTCTCCTACAATGAGCAGTTCTTC; cdr3_aa: CASSLLAVSYNEQFF
v_call: TRBV5-4; d_call: TRBD1; clone_size: .; j_call: TRBJ1-4; cdr3_nt: TGTGCCAGCAGCACCTCCCGACAGGGGGCTAATGAAAAACTGTTTTTT; cdr3_aa: CASSTSRQGANEKLFF
v_call: TRBV2; d_call: .; clone_size: .; j_call: TRBJ2-2; cdr3_nt: TGTGCCAGCAGGCACCTTACAGGGTTCACCGGGGAGCTGTTTTTT; cdr3_aa: CASRHLTGFTGELFF
v_call: TRBV12-5; d_call: TRBD1; clone_size: .; j_call: TRBJ2-5; cdr3_nt: TGTGCTAGTGGTTTGGAAGGACAGGGCCAAGAGACCCAGTACTTC; cdr3_aa: CASGLEGQGQETQYF
v_call: TRBV4-1; d_call: .; clone_size: .; j_call: TRBJ2-7; cdr3_nt: TGCGCCAGCAGCCCCCTGGCGGGTAGGTCCGCCTACGAGCAGTACTTC; cdr3_aa: CASSPLAGRSAYEQYF
v_call: TRBV5-1; d_call: TRBD2; clone_size: .; j_call: TRBJ2-1; cdr3_nt: TGCGCCAGCAGCCTGCGAAGCGCGGGAGGCTCCGGCAATGAGCAGTTCTTC; cdr3_aa: CASSLRSAGGSGNEQFF
v_call: TRBV11-3; d_call: TRBD1; clone_size: few; j_call: TRBJ1-1; cdr3_nt: TGTGCCAGCAGCAGACAGGGGGCAGTCAGCACTGAAGCTTTCTTT; cdr3_aa: CASSRQGAVSTEAFF
v_call: TRBV7-2; d_call: .; clone_size: .; j_call: TRBJ1-2; cdr3_nt: TGTGCCAGCAGCCCATACTTAAACTATGGCTACACCTTC; cdr3_aa: CASSPYLNYGYTF
v_call: TRBV6-1; d_call: .; clone_size: .; j_call: TRBJ1-3; cdr3_nt: TGTGCCAGCAGTGAGGGGCCTGGAAACACCATATATTTT; cdr3_aa: CASSEGPGNTIYF
v_call: TRBV11-2; d_call: .; clone_size: .; j_call: TRBJ2-2; cdr3_nt: TGTGCCAGCAGCTTGGATGCGGTACCGTCCAAGGAGCTGTTTTTT; cdr3_aa: CASSLDAVPSKELFF
v_call: TRBV5-6; d_call: .; clone_size: .; j_call: TRBJ2-5; cdr3_nt: TGTGCCAGCATCCACCCTAGTCGGGGGGCTCGGGAGACCCAGTACTTC; cdr3_aa: CASIHPSRGARETQYF
v_call: TRBV27; d_call: .; clone_size: .; j_call: TRBJ1-5; cdr3_nt: TGTGCCAGCAGCCACACCGATAGCAATCAGCCCCAGCATTTT; cdr3_aa: CASSHTDSNQPQHF
v_call: TRBV7-9; d_call: TRBD1; clone_size: few; j_call: TRBJ1-1; cdr3_nt: TGTGCCAGCAGCCGACCGACAGGGCGATCGGGCGCTGAAGCTTTCTTT; cdr3_aa: CASSRPTGRSGAEAFF
v_call: TRBV7-9; d_call: .; clone_size: once; j_call: TRBJ1-5; cdr3_nt: TGTGCCAGCAGCCCCCCAGGGCCCAATCAGCCCCAGCATTTT; cdr3_aa: CASSPPGPNQPQHF
v_call: TRBV11-2; d_call: .; clone_size: .; j_call: TRBJ1-1; cdr3_nt: TGTGCCAGCAGCTTAGGACAGACGAACACTGAAGCTTTCTTT; cdr3_aa: CASSLGQTNTEAFF
v_call: TRBV27; d_call: .; clone_size: .; j_call: TRBJ1-6; cdr3_nt: TGTGCCAGCAGTTTATTGGACATCGGATTTTGGGCCCTCCACTTT; cdr3_aa: CASSLLDIGFWALHF
v_call: TRBV30; d_call: .; clone_size: .; j_call: TRBJ2-7; cdr3_nt: TGTGCCTGGGGACCGGTGATCTACGAGCAGTACTTC; cdr3_aa: CAWGPVIYEQYF
v_call: TRBV6-6; d_call: .; clone_size: once; j_call: TRBJ1-1; cdr3_nt: TGTGCCAGCAGTTGGGAGAGGAACACTGAAGCTTTCTTT; cdr3_aa: CASSWERNTEAFF
v_call: TRBV18; d_call: .; clone_size: .; j_call: TRBJ1-6; cdr3_nt: TGTGCCAGCTCTCCCCGACAGGCGGGGGATTCACCCCTCCACTTT; cdr3_aa: CASSPRQAGDSPLHF
v_call: TRBV15; d_call: .; clone_size: .; j_call: TRBJ1-6; cdr3_nt: TGTGCCACCAGCAGAAAAAGCCTTAGCTCCTATAATTCACCCCTCCACTTT; cdr3_aa: CATSRKSLSSYNSPLHF
v_call: TRBV7-8; d_call: TRBD1; clone_size: .; j_call: TRBJ1-4; cdr3_nt: TGTGCCAGCAGCCCCCGGACAGGGACTGAAAAACTGTTTTTT; cdr3_aa: CASSPRTGTEKLFF
v_call: TRBV29-1; d_call: .; clone_size: .; j_call: TRBJ1-1; cdr3_nt: TGCAGCCTGAGGCCACCGGGGAGCACTGAAGCTTTCTTT; cdr3_aa: CSLRPPGSTEAFF
v_call: TRBV7-9; d_call: TRBD1; clone_size: .; j_call: TRBJ1-2; cdr3_nt: TGTGCCAGCAGCTTTCAGGGGGCAGTAGCTAACTATGGCTACACCTTC; cdr3_aa: CASSFQGAVANYGYTF
v_call: TRBV19; d_call: TRBD1; clone_size: .; j_call: TRBJ2-7; cdr3_nt: TGTGCCAGTAGTGGCAGGACAGGGTCCTACGAGCAGTACTTC; cdr3_aa: CASSGRTGSYEQYF
v_call: TRBV13; d_call: TRBD1; clone_size: .; j_call: TRBJ2-2; cdr3_nt: TGTGCCAGCAAGGGGACAGGGTCCACCGGGGAGCTGTTTTTT; cdr3_aa: CASKGTGSTGELFF
v_call: TRBV6-6; d_call: TRBD1; clone_size: .; j_call: TRBJ1-5; cdr3_nt: TGTGCCAGCAGTCGCCAATTACAGGGGGGCATCAATCAGCCCCAGCATTTT; cdr3_aa: CASSRQLQGGINQPQHF
v_call: TRBV18; d_call: .; clone_size: .; j_call: TRBJ1-5; cdr3_nt: TGTGCCAGTGAACAGACCTCAACTAATCAGCCCCAGCATTTT; cdr3_aa: CASEQTSTNQPQHF
v_call: TRBV7-3; d_call: .; clone_size: .; j_call: TRBJ1-1; cdr3_nt: TGTGCCAGCAGCCCGAGAATTTTCGGCACTGAAGCTTTCTTT; cdr3_aa: CASSPRIFGTEAFF
v_call: TRBV7-3; d_call: .; clone_size: .; j_call: TRBJ2-1; cdr3_nt: TGTGCCAGCAGCTTACGGGACAATGAGCAGTTCTTC; cdr3_aa: CASSLRDNEQFF
v_call: TRBV15; d_call: TRBD2; clone_size: .; j_call: TRBJ2-7; cdr3_nt: TGTGCCACCAGCAGATTTCCTAGCGGGCGGTCATCCTACGAGCAGTACTTC; cdr3_aa: CATSRFPSGRSSYEQYF
v_call: TRBV2; d_call: .; clone_size: .; j_call: TRBJ2-2; cdr3_nt: TGTGCCAGCAGTGAATTACTAAACACCGGGGAGCTGTTTTTT; cdr3_aa: CASSELLNTGELFF
v_call: TRBV7-8; d_call: .; clone_size: .; j_call: TRBJ1-5; cdr3_nt: TGTGCCAGCAGCTTAGATGTACAGCCCCAGCATTTT; cdr3_aa: CASSLDVQPQHF
v_call: TRBV4-3; d_call: .; clone_size: .; j_call: TRBJ1-2; cdr3_nt: TGCGCCAGCAGCCATGACACTCCCTATGGCTACACCTTC; cdr3_aa: CASSHDTPYGYTF
v_call: TRBV15; d_call: TRBD1; clone_size: .; j_call: TRBJ1-4; cdr3_nt: TGTGCCACCAGCAGAGATACCAGGGGGCTCGGGGAAAAACTGTTTTTT; cdr3_aa: CATSRDTRGLGEKLFF
v_call: TRBV28; d_call: TRBD1; clone_size: .; j_call: TRBJ1-2; cdr3_nt: TGTGCCAGCAGAACGACAGGGGGCTCGGCGCGGGGCTACACCTTC; cdr3_aa: CASRTTGGSARGYTF
v_call: TRBV7-3; d_call: TRBD1; clone_size: .; j_call: TRBJ1-5; cdr3_nt: TGTGCCAGCAGCATCAGACAGGGCCCAAATCAGCCCCAGCATTTT; cdr3_aa: CASSIRQGPNQPQHF
v_call: TRBV10-3; d_call: .; clone_size: .; j_call: TRBJ1-3; cdr3_nt: TGTGCCATCGGCCGAACAGGGCCAGCCACCATATATTTT; cdr3_aa: CAIGRTGPATIYF
v_call: TRBV6-5; d_call: .; clone_size: .; j_call: TRBJ1-1; cdr3_nt: TGTGCCAGCAGTTACGGAGGAGGGGTGAACACTGAAGCTTTCTTT; cdr3_aa: CASSYGGGVNTEAFF
v_call: TRBV3-1/TRBV3-2; d_call: .; clone_size: .; j_call: TRBJ2-1; cdr3_nt: TGTGCCAGCAGCCAAGATAATAAACAGGAGCAGTTCTTC; cdr3_aa: CASSQDNKQEQFF
v_call: TRBV5-1; d_call: .; clone_size: .; j_call: TRBJ1-1; cdr3_nt: TGCGCCAGCAGCTTGTTCCCTACAGAGAACACTGAAGCTTTCTTT; cdr3_aa: CASSLFPTENTEAFF
v_call: TRBV7-8; d_call: .; clone_size: .; j_call: TRBJ2-7; cdr3_nt: TGTGCCAGCAGCTTTCCCAGGGGCGGACAGTCCACCTACGAGCAGTACTTC; cdr3_aa: CASSFPRGGQSTYEQYF
v_call: TRBV4-2; d_call: TRBD1; clone_size: .; j_call: TRBJ2-1; cdr3_nt: TGTGCCAGCAGCCAAGTAGGAGACAGGGGGGGCAATGAGCAGTTCTTC; cdr3_aa: CASSQVGDRGGNEQFF
v_call: TRBV11-3; d_call: .; clone_size: .; j_call: TRBJ2-3; cdr3_nt: TGTGCCAGCAGCTCCCGCGCGGCGGGTGAAGCTTACACAGATACGCAGTATTTT; cdr3_aa: CASSSRAAGEAYTDTQYF